One TCR beta chain is described in this entry. This sample also contains other DNA sequences that code for the same CDR3. A multiplex PCR was run with 60 Vbeta primers and 13 Jbeta primers. Only in-frame clones appear in the TCRdb table, and some are missing; sequencing was by immunoSEQ multiplex PCR. The table lists about 150,000 clones, 78% of them singletons, with under 1.5% in the top ten. These data come from a study of cytomegalovirus exposure and HLA in healthy donors. The V gene's germline CDR1 is KGHSH and CDR2 LQKENI. The length of the CDR3 is 15 residues. The ends lost 3 bases at V and 4 bases at J; junction bases unmatched: 0.

Sequences were obtained from PBMCs. The chain joins TRBV18 to TRBJ2-1; TRBD2 aligns across 13 bases. This TCR derives from a male donor in good health and CMV-seronegative. CDR3 sequence reads: CASSPTSGGYNEQFF. In DNA, the CDR3 is TGTGCCAGCTCACCGACTAGCGGGGGGTACAATGAGCAGTTCTTC.